This note documents a single T cell receptor beta chain sequence. Its antigen is still unknown. The use of a sample-barcoded 5' primer and a J-beta primer mix characterized a second PCR of roughly 6 to 11 cycles. No fewer than 2.5 million CDR3-containing paired-end reads came from each sample. TCRdb analysed the 5' RACE reads with MiXCR anew, one entry per CDR3 protein. This sample carries over 1,500,000 distinct CDR3 sequences, 30% to 40% of them seen once, and the ten largest clones take 23%. The sample is drawn from a study of blood T cells in healthy people across ages. Study results and limitations: Unsorted PBMC input precluded a conclusive naive versus antigen-experienced comparison. Naive T cell percentage by flow cytometry tracked strongly with beta diversity.

This CDR3 is 15 amino acids long. Per germline, CDR1 SGHRS and CDR2 YFSETQ. J was trimmed by 4 bases and V by 3 bases; bases with no gene match: 6. Caucasian individuals from Russia who were healthy and aged roughly 6 to 95 acted as donors. The rearrangement links TRBV5-1 to TRBJ2-1; 8 bases agree with TRBD1. The sequencing input was blood. The receptor was isolated from a human donor in good health. The CDR3 coding sequence is TGCGCCAGCAGCTCGGAGACAGGGGCTTACAATGAGCAGTTCTTC. This codes for CASSSETGAYNEQFF. The variable domain in full, with the rest retrieved from reference TRBV5-1 and TRBJ2-1, is KAGVTQTPRYLIKTRGQQVTLSCSPISGHRSVSWYQQTPGQGLQFLFEYFSETQRNKGNFPGRFSGRQFSNSRSEMNVSTLELGDSALYLCASSSETGAYNEQFFGPGTRLTVL.